The 11 T cell receptor beta chains in this list originate from one sample, sequenced in a study of post-analysis software for immune sequencing data. No antigens are known for them. Study observations and caveats: When patients were compared with controls, 5 or 6 TRBV segments were more frequent, TRBV5-6, TRBV5-1 and TRBV20-1 among them.

Tagging with unique molecular identifiers was a feature of the TCR beta cDNA libraries. TCRdb re-called the PCR reads through MiXCR, storing one row per CDR3 protein. The sample records 650,000 to 900,000 distinct CDR3 sequences, roughly 46% being singletons. Sequenced input: blood. These receptors were collected from a girl aged 10 to 17 with multiple sclerosis.

This clonotype was found a few times. CDR3 protein: CATTRDRGFTNIQYF. CDR3 coding DNA: TGTGCCACCACCCGGGACAGGGGGTTCACAAACATTCAGTACTTC. The chain is built from TRBV15 and TRBJ2-4; 11 positions match TRBD1. CDR3 length: 15 residues. Germline V gene lookup returns CDR1 LNHNV and CDR2 YYDKDF (reference sequence). Trimming took 7 bases from V and 6 from J; bases not matched to a gene: 8.

The chain recombines TRBV20-1 with TRBJ2-5, with D possibly TRBD2 on 6 matching bases. This CDR3 is built from 14 residues. Deletions cut 1 base from V and 2 bases from J, with 11 bases between. CDR1 and CDR2 from the germline V gene are DFQATT and SNEGSKA (reference sequence). The CDR3 nucleotides read TGCAGTGCTAGAGCCGGGAGAGAACAAGAGACCCAGTACTTC. Translated: CSARAGREQETQYF.

CDR3 DNA sequence: TGCAGCGTAGAACTAGCGGGAGGGCTCACAGATACGCAGTATTTT. It translates to CSVELAGGLTDTQYF. The J gene is TRBJ2-3, the V gene TRBV29-1; 13 nucleotides line up with TRBD2. CDR1 and CDR2 from the germline V gene are SQVTM and ANQGSEA. The V segment lost 6 bases and the J segment 2 bases; nucleotides outside the gene matches: 5. The CDR3 is made up of 15 amino acids.

This sequence joins TRBV20-1 and TRBJ2-1; D might be TRBD2 (5 bases). The V and J ends lost 6 bases and 0 bases respectively, with 15 bases between them. The CDR3 spans 15 residues. Germline CDR1 reads DFQATT; CDR2 reads SNEGSKA (reference sequence). CDR3 in DNA: TGCAGTGCCGAGAGGGCGGGCCCCTCCTACAATGAGCAGTTCTTC. It codes for CSAERAGPSYNEQFF.

V gene TRBV27 combines with J gene TRBJ2-7; possible D gene TRBD1, 7 bases. This CDR3 comprises 15 residues. Trimming left V 9 bases short and J 0 bases short, with 18 bases between. Germline V gene data show CDR1 as MNHEY and CDR2 as SMNVEV (reference sequence). The CDR3 region has the DNA TGTGCCAGTGTTTCGGCCCAGGGGGGCTCCTACGAGCAGTACTTC. Its protein product is CASVSAQGGSYEQYF.

Only a few counts were recorded for this clonotype. This chain joins TRBV27 and TRBJ2-7; 7 bases are shared with TRBD1. The germline CDR1 and CDR2 sequences are MNHEY and SMNVEV (reference sequence). The J segment lost 3 bases and the V segment lost 7 bases, leaving 6 bases of the junction unmatched. This CDR3 is 13 amino acids long. The CDR3 coding sequence is TGTGCCAGCAAGGGGAGACAGGGCTACGAGCAGTACTTC. As protein: CASKGRQGYEQYF.

The chain uses TRBV3-1 and TRBJ2-1; 8 bases are a match to TRBD2. The CDR3 spans 15 residues. After removal of 3 bases from V and 5 bases from J, the junction contained 6 bases not matched to a gene. CDR1 and CDR2 from the germline V gene are LGHDT and YNNKEL (reference sequence). The CDR3 sequence: CASSHSGKLHNEQFF. The CDR3 DNA follows: TGTGCCAGCAGCCATAGCGGGAAGCTGCACAATGAGCAGTTCTTC.

The rearrangement joins TRBV29-1 to TRBJ1-1, with D unresolved. V dropped 6 bases and J dropped 4 bases, with 15 bases sitting between them. CDR1 is SQVTM and CDR2 is ANQGSEA in the germline V gene. The CDR3 spans 13 residues. The CDR3: CSVVEDRITEAFF. For the CDR3, the DNA is TGCAGCGTAGTGGAGGATCGGATCACTGAAGCTTTCTTT.

The chain carries TRBV9 and TRBJ2-1; D is undetermined. CDR3 size: 16 residues. The germline V gene has CDR1 SGDLS and CDR2 YYNGEE. V lost 0 bases to trimming and J lost 3 bases, with 13 bases between them. The CDR3 nucleotides are TGTGCCAGCAGCGTAGATTCAAGCCGCCTCTACAATGAGCAGTTCTTC. Its translation is CASSVDSSRLYNEQFF.

The chain joins TRBV4-1 to TRBJ2-5, with D uncertain. The CDR3 has 13 amino acids. Germline CDR1 and CDR2: MGHRA and YSYEKL. The germline V and J ends were trimmed by 1 base and 4 bases, with 7 bases remaining between them. CDR3 residues: CASSQGPLETQYF. CDR3 nucleotide sequence: TGCGCCAGCAGCCAAGGTCCATTAGAGACCCAGTACTTC.

There are a few counts of this clonotype. The chain links TRBV20-1 to TRBJ2-1; 9 bases align to TRBD2. Germline V gene lookup returns CDR1 DFQATT and CDR2 SNEGSKA (reference sequence). This CDR3 is 16 amino acids long. V gave up 0 bases and J gave up 0 bases; unmatched junction bases: 3. CDR3 sequence reads: CSAREMTSGSYNEQFF. The CDR3 DNA reads TGCAGTGCTAGAGAGATGACTAGCGGCTCCTACAATGAGCAGTTCTTC.